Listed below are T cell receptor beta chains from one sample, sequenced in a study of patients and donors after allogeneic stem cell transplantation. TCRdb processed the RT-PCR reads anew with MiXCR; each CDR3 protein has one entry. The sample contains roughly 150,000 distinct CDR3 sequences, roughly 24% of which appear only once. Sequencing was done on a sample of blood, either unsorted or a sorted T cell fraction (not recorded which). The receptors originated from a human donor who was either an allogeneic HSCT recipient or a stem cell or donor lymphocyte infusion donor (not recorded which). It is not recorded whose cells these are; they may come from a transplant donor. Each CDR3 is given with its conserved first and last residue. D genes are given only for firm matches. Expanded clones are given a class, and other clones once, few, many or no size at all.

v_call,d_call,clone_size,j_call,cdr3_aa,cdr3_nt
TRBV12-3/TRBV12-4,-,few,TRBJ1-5,CASSPPGRYSNQPQHF,TGTGCCAGCAGTCCACCCGGACGGTATAGCAATCAGCCCCAGCATTTT
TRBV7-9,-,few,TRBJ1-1,CASSLGSTARGTEAFF,TGTGCCAGCAGCTTAGGGTCCACAGCCCGCGGCACTGAAGCTTTCTTT
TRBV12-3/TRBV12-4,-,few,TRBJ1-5,CASSSTAGSYSNQPQHF,TGTGCCAGCAGTTCAACTGCAGGGTCATATAGCAATCAGCCCCAGCATTTT
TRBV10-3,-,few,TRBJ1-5,CAISESSREDSNQPQHF,TGTGCCATCAGTGAGTCGAGTAGGGAGGATAGCAATCAGCCCCAGCATTTT
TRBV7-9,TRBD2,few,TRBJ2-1,CASSLALAGDEQFF,TGTGCCAGCAGCTTAGCGTTAGCGGGGGATGAGCAGTTCTTC
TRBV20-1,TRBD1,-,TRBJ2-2,CSARVIGQGSAGELFF,TGCAGTGCTAGAGTAATAGGACAGGGATCGGCCGGGGAGCTGTTTTTT
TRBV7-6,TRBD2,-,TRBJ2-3,CASSLDLAGTGTDTQYF,TGTGCCAGCAGCTTGGATCTAGCGGGGACCGGCACAGATACGCAGTATTTT
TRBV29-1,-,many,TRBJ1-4,CSAAVGFNEKLFF,TGCAGCGCTGCAGTGGGGTTTAATGAAAAACTGTTTTTT
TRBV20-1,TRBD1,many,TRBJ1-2,CSARGWAGGSTNYGYTF,TGCAGTGCTAGAGGTTGGGCAGGGGGCTCGACTAACTATGGCTACACCTTC
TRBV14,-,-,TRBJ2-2,CASSWGTGELFF,TGTGCCAGCAGTTGGGGAACCGGGGAGCTGTTTTTT
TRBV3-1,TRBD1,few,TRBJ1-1,CASSKRQGCMNTEAFF,TGTGCCAGCAGCAAGAGACAGGGTTGCATGAACACTGAAGCTTTCTTT
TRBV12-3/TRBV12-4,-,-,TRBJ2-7,CASSLVLYEQYF,TGTGCCAGCAGTTTAGTACTCTACGAGCAGTACTTC
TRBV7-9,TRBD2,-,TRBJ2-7,CASSATSGGAYEQYF,TGTGCCAGCAGCGCCACTAGCGGGGGGGCCTACGAGCAGTACTTC
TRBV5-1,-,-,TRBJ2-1,CASELGRSSYNEQFF,TGCGCCAGCGAACTTGGAAGGAGCTCCTACAATGAGCAGTTCTTC
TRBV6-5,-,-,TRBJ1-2,CASRPEQVWGYTF,TGTGCCAGCAGACCGGAACAGGTGTGGGGCTACACCTTC
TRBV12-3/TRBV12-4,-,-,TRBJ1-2,CASSQWSDYGYTF,TGTGCCAGCAGTCAATGGTCGGACTATGGCTACACCTTC
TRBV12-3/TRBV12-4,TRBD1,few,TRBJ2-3,CASSLGGTGSTDTQYF,TGTGCCAGCAGTTTAGGTGGGACAGGGAGCACAGATACGCAGTATTTT
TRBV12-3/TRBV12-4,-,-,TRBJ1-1,CASSSERPPAEAFF,TGTGCCAGCAGTTCGGAGAGACCCCCCGCTGAAGCTTTCTTT
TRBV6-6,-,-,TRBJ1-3,CASSPTTTGRGSGNTIYF,TGTGCCAGCAGTCCGACAACGACGGGGAGGGGGTCTGGAAACACCATATATTTT
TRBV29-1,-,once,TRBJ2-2,CSGTIGQNTGELFF,TGCAGCGGAACAATCGGACAGAACACCGGGGAGCTGTTTTTT
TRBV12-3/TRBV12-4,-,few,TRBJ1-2,CASSLARGHYGYTF,TGTGCCAGCAGTTTAGCGCGGGGGCACTATGGCTACACCTTC
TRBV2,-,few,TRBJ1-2,CASTREGGFADGYTF,TGTGCCAGCACCCGAGAGGGGGGTTTCGCAGATGGCTACACCTTC
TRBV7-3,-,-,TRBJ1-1,CASSPRGDRNTEAFF,TGTGCCAGCAGCCCTCGGGGGGACCGGAACACTGAAGCTTTCTTT
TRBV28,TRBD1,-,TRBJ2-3,CAITGGDSTDTQYF,TGTGCCATTACAGGGGGCGATAGCACAGATACGCAGTATTTT
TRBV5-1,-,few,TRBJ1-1,CASSQYDRPNTEAFF,TGCGCCAGCAGCCAATACGACAGACCGAACACTGAAGCTTTCTTT
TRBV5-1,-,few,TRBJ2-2,CASSLVSGQNTGELFF,TGCGCCAGCAGCTTGGTTTCAGGACAGAACACCGGGGAGCTGTTTTTT
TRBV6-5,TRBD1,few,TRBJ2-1,CASSYSGTGSNEQFF,TGTGCCAGCAGTTACTCCGGGACAGGGTCGAATGAGCAGTTCTTC
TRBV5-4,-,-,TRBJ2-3,CASSPPLTDTQYF,TGTGCCAGCAGCCCACCCCTCACAGATACGCAGTATTTT
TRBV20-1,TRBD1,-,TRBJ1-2,CSAPDREGGYTF,TGCAGTGCCCCGGACAGGGAAGGTGGCTACACCTTC
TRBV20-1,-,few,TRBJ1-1,CSARRGVGNTEAFF,TGCAGTGCTAGACGGGGGGTGGGAAACACTGAAGCTTTCTTT
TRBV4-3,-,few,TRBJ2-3,CASSQVFDTQYF,TGCGCCAGCAGCCAAGTGTTCGATACGCAGTATTTT
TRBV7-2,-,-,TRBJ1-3,CASSPRGGGGNTIYF,TGTGCCAGCAGCCCCCGGGGTGGGGGTGGAAACACCATATATTTT
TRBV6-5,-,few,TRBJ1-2,CASSYGGVDYGYTF,TGTGCCAGCAGTTACGGGGGGGTCGACTATGGCTACACCTTC
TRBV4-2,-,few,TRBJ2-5,CASSRTGDQESQYF,TGTGCCAGCAGCCGAACCGGGGACCAAGAGAGCCAGTACTTC
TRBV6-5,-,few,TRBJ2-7,CASKEGGYEQYF,TGTGCCAGCAAGGAGGGGGGATACGAGCAGTACTTC
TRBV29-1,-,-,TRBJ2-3,CSVLEDGTQYF,TGCAGCGTTTTAGAGGACGGTACGCAGTATTTT
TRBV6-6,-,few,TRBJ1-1,CASSSTPPGGTEAFF,TGTGCCAGCAGTTCCACTCCCCCGGGGGGCACTGAAGCTTTCTTT
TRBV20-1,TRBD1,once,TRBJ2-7,CSANGLGQGSYEQYF,TGCAGTGCTAACGGTTTAGGACAGGGCTCCTACGAGCAGTACTTC
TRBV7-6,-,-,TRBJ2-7,CASSLAGLSGYEQYF,TGTGCCAGCAGCTTAGCGGGGCTATCGGGGTACGAGCAGTACTTC
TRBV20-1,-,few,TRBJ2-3,CSAPLRVGSGDTQYF,TGCAGTGCTCCCCTTAGGGTAGGGAGTGGAGATACGCAGTATTTT
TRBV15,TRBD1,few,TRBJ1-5,CATSRDYRGGLGNQPQHF,TGTGCCACCAGCAGAGACTACAGGGGAGGTTTGGGCAATCAGCCCCAGCATTTT
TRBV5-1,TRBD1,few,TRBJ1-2,CASSLLSGQGATYGYTF,TGCGCCAGCAGCTTGCTATCGGGACAGGGGGCTACCTATGGCTACACCTTC
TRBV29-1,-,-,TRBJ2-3,CSVVAGYTQYF,TGCAGCGTTGTAGCCGGGTATACGCAGTATTTT
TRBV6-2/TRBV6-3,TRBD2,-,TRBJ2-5,CASSKPGTSGTETQYF,TGTGCCAGCAGTAAACCCGGGACTAGCGGGACGGAGACCCAGTACTTC
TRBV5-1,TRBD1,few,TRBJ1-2,CASSLDRGLSYGYTF,TGCGCCAGCAGTCTGGACAGGGGGCTAAGCTATGGCTACACCTTC
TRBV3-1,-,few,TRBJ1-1,CASSQSDTSNTEAFF,TGTGCCAGCAGCCAAAGTGACACATCGAACACTGAAGCTTTCTTT
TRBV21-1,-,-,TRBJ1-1,CASSKGQGISEAFF,TGTGCCAGCAGCAAAGGGCAGGGGATATCTGAAGCTTTCTTT
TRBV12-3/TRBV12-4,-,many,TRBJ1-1,CASSLIGEAFF,TGTGCCAGCAGTTTAATAGGGGAAGCTTTCTTT